Described below is a single T cell receptor (beta chain) sequence and its context. Its antigen is not known. The data originate from a study of human versus mouse CDR3 diversity and MHC coevolution. At the level of the study: Samples had between about 5.5 x 10^6 and 1.7 x 10^7 valid reads.

The assay was immunoSEQ multiplex PCR, and TCRdb's table has in-frame clones only and misses some. The top ten clones hold 18% of a sample with around 59,000 clones, roughly 93% of them seen once. Naive CD4 T cells were sorted as CD45RO-negative, CD62L-positive. V lost 5 bases, J lost 4 bases, and 5 bases lay in between. Per the germline V gene, CDR1 is SGHVS and CDR2 is FNYEAQ. The CDR3 covers 11 residues. Whole-study results and caveats: On average, humans showed more CDR3 deletions and insertions than mice.

V and J are TRBV7-6 and TRBJ2-5, with no clear D. The specimen was naive CD4+ T cells from blood. The subset denotes: CD45RO-negative CD62L-positive naive CD4 T cells. This TCR came from a person between 55 and 69 years old in good health. CDR3 region: CASSLTETQYF. CDR3 DNA: TGTGCCAGCAGCCTAACAGAGACCCAGTACTTC.